A single sample gave rise to the 28 T cell receptor beta chains below, sequenced in a study of a mutant IDH1 vaccine in newly diagnosed glioma. Indicated time point: baseline, week 1 (first vaccination visit). Regarding treatment: pre-vaccination baseline after standard-of-care therapy. Repertoires were generated with immunoSEQ multiplex PCR, while TCRdb's copy carries only in-frame clones and drops some. In the table there are 99,000 or so clones, 85% to 90% of which are singletons. The sample consisted of PBMCs, taken from a glioma patient treated with radiotherapy, temozolomide or both. These receptors came from a woman in her forties or fifties with glioma.

This clone was detected once. The chain has TRBV5-4 and TRBJ2-5; D is unresolved. Germline V gives CDR1 SGHNT, CDR2 YYREEE (reference sequence). V gave up 2 bases and J gave up 2 bases, with 1 base separating them. The CDR3 is 11 amino acids. The CDR3 spells CASSLQETQYF. The CDR3 nucleotides read TGTGCCAGCAGCTTACAAGAGACCCAGTACTTC.

The chain links TRBV10-2 to TRBJ1-5; TRBD1 is a possible D gene (5 bases). The length of the CDR3 is 14 residues. Germline V CDR1 and CDR2: WSHSY, SAAADI. Trimming removed 6 bases at V and 0 bases at J, with 9 bases between. The CDR3, as DNA: TGCGCCAGCAGCGACAGTTATAGCAATCAGCCCCAGCATTTT. Translating gives CASSDSYSNQPQHF.

A word on this clone: One end of the junction varies from germline; a read error may be responsible. The chain joins TRBV6-1 to TRBJ2-2; a weak D match, TRBD2 (6 bases). Germline V lookup: CDR1 MNHNS, CDR2 SASEGT. The CDR3 extends over 14 amino acids. The CDR3 spells CAGRSSGNTGELFF. In DNA, the CDR3 is TGTGCCGGCAGGAGTAGCGGGAACACCGGGGAGCTGTTTTTT.

This chain's CDR3 is CAISKGTQQSNSPLHF. Here the CDR3 DNA reads TGTGCCATCAGTAAGGGGACCCAACAGAGTAATTCACCCCTCCACTTT. The V gene is TRBV10-3, the J gene TRBJ1-6; D perhaps matches TRBD1 (5 bases). In germline, CDR1 is ENHRY, CDR2 SYGVKD. Trimming pared 5 bases from V and 6 bases from J, leaving 17 bases between. The CDR3 loop spans 16 amino acids.

This chain joins TRBV27 and TRBJ1-5; D unresolved. The V gene lost 2 bases and the J gene lost 1 base, with 3 bases spanning the gap. Germline loops: CDR1 MNHEY, CDR2 SMNVEV (reference sequence). The CDR3 covers 13 residues. The DNA for the CDR3 is TGTGCCAGCAGTTTACAGAGCAATCAGCCCCAGCATTTT. Translation gives CASSLQSNQPQHF.

The J gene is TRBJ1-1, the V gene TRBV6-5, with D possibly being TRBD1 (6 bases). Trimming stripped 8 bases from V and 4 bases from J, with 11 bases between. The CDR3 consists of 12 residues. CDR1 is MNHEY, CDR2 SVGAGI, per germline. CDR3 protein: CASGTGLTEAFF. The DNA of the CDR3 is TGTGCCAGCGGTACAGGGCTCACTGAAGCTTTCTTT.

The rearrangement links TRBV6-6 to TRBJ2-1; TRBD2 aligns across 14 bases. The CDR3 is made up of 16 amino acids. The V and J ends lost 6 bases and 8 bases, in that order; junction bases with no gene match: 9. Germline-derived CDR1 and CDR2 are MNHNY and SVGAGI (reference sequence). The CDR3: CASSSTGTSGRYEQFF. The CDR3 region has the DNA TGTGCCAGCAGCTCTACCGGGACTAGCGGGAGATATGAGCAGTTCTTC.

The table lists this clone with a count of one. This chain joins TRBV19 and TRBJ2-4; 9 nucleotides agree with TRBD2. From germline, CDR1 is LNHDA and CDR2 SQIVND (reference sequence). V lost 6 bases and J lost 5; bases outside the gene matches: 5. This CDR3 has 14 amino acids. The DNA for the CDR3 is TGTGCCAGTAGCTTCGTAGCGGGAGAAAACATTCAGTACTTC. The encoded protein is CASSFVAGENIQYF. Variable domain in full (rest from reference TRBV19 and TRBJ2-4): DGGITQSPKYLFRKEGQNVTLSCEQNLNHDAMYWYRQDPGQGLRLIYYSQIVNDFQKGDIAEGYSVSREKKESFPLTVTSAQKNPTAFYLCASSFVAGENIQYFGAGTRLSVL.

V and J are TRBV9 and TRBJ2-3; D call uncertain. The CDR3 loop spans 15 amino acids. Trimming removed 0 bases at V and 2 bases at J, with 10 bases between. CDR1 is SGDLS and CDR2 is YYNGEE in the germline V gene. This CDR3 reads CASSVEARNTDTQYF. CDR3 DNA sequence: TGTGCCAGCAGCGTAGAAGCACGGAACACAGATACGCAGTATTTT.

V gene TRBV5-8 combines with J gene TRBJ2-1; 8 nucleotides align to TRBD2. The junction had 9 bases not matched to a gene; V was cut back by 6 bases and J by 7 bases. The CDR3 has 14 amino acids. The germline V gene has CDR1 SGHTS and CDR2 YDEGEE. The DNA for the CDR3 is TGTGCCAGCAACCCGGGACTAGTCTTAAATGAGCAGTTCTTC. It translates to CASNPGLVLNEQFF.

The chain links TRBV9 to TRBJ1-1; TRBD1 matches 11 bases. J lost 5 bases, V lost 4 bases, and 7 bases had no gene match. CDR3 length: 15 amino acids. Germline CDR1 SGDLS, CDR2 YYNGEE. The CDR3 nucleotides read TGTGCCAGCAGCTATTCCGGGACAGGGGGTACTGAAGCTTTCTTT. It yields the protein CASSYSGTGGTEAFF.

The chain uses TRBV19 and TRBJ1-5; D remains ambiguous. The CDR3 has 13 amino acids. V was pared by 6 bases and J by 11 bases, with 17 bases between. Per germline, CDR1 LNHDA and CDR2 SQIVND (reference sequence). The CDR3 DNA reads as TGTGCCAGTAGCACCCGGCGGGCCGGGACCCAGCATTTT. Its translation: CASSTRRAGTQHF.

The chain recombines TRBV9 with TRBJ2-7; 14 bases match TRBD2. Germline V gene data show CDR1 as SGDLS and CDR2 as YYNGEE. After removal of 2 bases from V and 9 bases from J, the junction contained 7 bases not matched to a gene. CDR3 length: 15 amino acids. The CDR3 nucleotides are TGTGCCAGCAGCGTCGCCCCGGGACTAGCGGGAGTGCAGTACTTC. Translated: CASSVAPGLAGVQYF.

The sample holds one count of this clone. The chain joins TRBV6-5 to TRBJ1-3, with D possibly matching TRBD1 (6 bases). CDR1 and CDR2 from the germline V gene are MNHEY and SVGAGI. CDR3 length equals 12 residues. Trimming removed 0 bases at V and 9 bases at J, with 6 bases between. The CDR3 nucleotides read TGTGCCAGCAGTTACTCAGGGGGCACCATATATTTT. It translates to CASSYSGGTIYF.

The chain is built from TRBV5-1 and TRBJ1-1; D unresolved. V was clipped by 4 bases and J by 1 base, with 11 bases between them. CDR3 length: 14 amino acids. Germline values: CDR1 SGHRS, CDR2 YFSETQ. CDR3 protein: CASSRVGKNTEAFF. The CDR3 DNA reads TGCGCCAGCAGCCGGGTTGGGAAGAACACTGAAGCTTTCTTT.

The chain couples TRBV5-4 to TRBJ2-1; no definite D call. The CDR3 has 14 residues. Germline CDR1 SGHNT, CDR2 YYREEE (reference sequence). Between the trimmed V and J ends, which lost 7 bases and 0 bases, there was a span of 11 bases. The CDR3: CASQEGYSYNEQFF. The CDR3 region has the DNA TGTGCCAGCCAGGAAGGTTACTCCTACAATGAGCAGTTCTTC.

The CDR3 is CASSQDLGGNEQFF. Here the CDR3 DNA reads TGTGCCAGCAGCCAAGATCTTGGCGGGAATGAGCAGTTCTTC. This chain joins TRBV4-2 and TRBJ2-1; D perhaps matches TRBD2 (5 bases). V was clipped by 0 bases and J by 7 bases, with 10 bases between them. There are 14 residues in the CDR3. CDR1 and CDR2 from the germline V gene are LGHNA and YNFKEQ.

The chain combines TRBV19 with TRBJ1-6, with TRBD1 identical over 7 bases. V was clipped by 6 bases and J by 6 bases; unmatched bases: 8. This CDR3 spans 15 amino acids. CDR1 is LNHDA, CDR2 SQIVND, per germline (reference sequence). CDR3 in DNA: TGTGCCAGTAGCCACAGGGGATCGGTTAATTCACCCCTCCACTTT. Protein sequence: CASSHRGSVNSPLHF.

The rearrangement links TRBV28 to TRBJ2-7; 10 bases fit TRBD2. Trimming at V came to 3 bases and at J to 7 bases, leaving 12 bases not matched to a gene. CDR1 and CDR2 from the germline V gene are MDHEN and SYDVKM. The CDR3 consists of 16 residues. The CDR3 sequence: CASSFSGLAATTEQYF. The CDR3 DNA reads as TGTGCCAGCAGTTTTTCTGGACTAGCGGCTACTACAGAGCAGTACTTC.

This clone has only a few counts. The rearrangement uses TRBV30 and TRBJ1-2; no clear D gene. Germline assignment: CDR1 GTSNPN and CDR2 SVGIG (reference sequence). CDR3 length: 13 amino acids. V lost 3 bases to trimming and J lost 2 bases, with 10 bases between them. The CDR3 DNA is TGTGCCTGGAGGAAAGACGAAAACTATGGCTACACCTTC. Its protein product is CAWRKDENYGYTF.

The CDR3 reads CASSQARAGNTEAFF. CDR3 DNA: TGTGCCAGCAGCCAGGCCCGGGCAGGGAACACTGAAGCTTTCTTT. V usage is TRBV7-6 and J usage is TRBJ1-1; D unresolved. V was pared by 5 bases and J by 1 base, with 14 bases between. The CDR3 sequence is 15 residues long. Germline CDR1 SGHVS, CDR2 FNYEAQ.

V gene TRBV4-1 combines with J gene TRBJ1-5; D is uncertain. The ends were cut back, 1 base at V and 3 bases at J, with 13 bases in the middle. Germline values: CDR1 MGHRA, CDR2 YSYEKL. The CDR3 loop spans 16 amino acids. The CDR3 DNA reads TGCGCCAGCAGCCAAGGTCCCGGGCAGTACAATCAGCCCCAGCATTTT. Its translation is CASSQGPGQYNQPQHF.

V and J are TRBV5-4 and TRBJ1-2; no firm D call. V was clipped by 4 bases and J by 2 bases, with 12 bases between them. In germline, CDR1 is SGHNT, CDR2 YYREEE (reference sequence). The CDR3 consists of 14 residues. CDR3 amino acids: CASSREGRNYGYTF. For the CDR3, the DNA is TGTGCCAGCAGCCGAGAGGGCCGCAACTATGGCTACACCTTC.

The chain uses TRBV7-9 and TRBJ2-3, with TRBD2 matching over 10 bases. CDR1 and CDR2 from the germline V gene are SEHNR and FQNEAQ (reference sequence). CDR3 size: 16 residues. After removal of 1 base from V and 6 bases from J, the junction contained 7 bases not matched to a gene. CDR3 sequence: CASSLEASGSRDTQYF. The CDR3 DNA sequence: TGTGCCAGCAGCTTAGAGGCTAGCGGGAGTCGTGATACGCAGTATTTT.

The chain carries TRBV19 and TRBJ2-1; 14 bases map to TRBD2. Germline assignment: CDR1 LNHDA and CDR2 SQIVND (reference sequence). The CDR3 runs 17 residues. The V and J ends lost 5 bases and 7 bases, in that order; junction bases with no gene match: 10. CDR3 bases: TGTGCCAGTAGTCCCCCCGGGACTAGCGGGAGATCGAATGAGCAGTTCTTC. It encodes CASSPPGTSGRSNEQFF.

The gene calls are TRBV28 and TRBJ1-6, with D maybe TRBD1 (5 bases). The CDR3 totals 13 residues. Looked up from germline, CDR1 is MDHEN and CDR2 is SYDVKM. Trimming took 10 bases from V and 2 from J, leaving 9 bases between them. This CDR3 is CAIAGPYNSPLHF. CDR3 DNA: TGTGCCATCGCGGGACCCTATAATTCACCCCTCCACTTT. Using reference TRBV28 and TRBJ1-6 for the parts outside the CDR3, the full variable domain is DVKVTQSSRYLVKRTGEKVFLECVQDMDHENMFWYRQDPGLGLRLIYFSYDVKMKEKGDIPEGYSVSREKKERFSLILESASTNQTSMYLCAIAGPYNSPLHFGNGTRLTVT.

The chain uses TRBV6-1 and TRBJ2-1; D is perhaps TRBD1 or TRBD2 (6 bases each). The germline CDR1 and CDR2 sequences are MNHNS and SASEGT. The CDR3 spans 15 residues. The V end lost 2 bases, the J end lost 6 bases, and 14 bases lay between the germline ends. CDR3 protein: CASSEQGGILNEQFF. The DNA of the CDR3 is TGTGCCAGCAGTGAACAAGGGGGGATCCTCAATGAGCAGTTCTTC.

For the CDR3, the DNA is TGTGCCAGCAGCTTCAGGGACTCCTACGAGCAGTACTTC. Its translation is CASSFRDSYEQYF. V usage is TRBV5-8 and J usage is TRBJ2-7; TRBD1 might be the D (5 bases). Trimming stripped 2 bases from V and 0 bases from J, with 6 bases between. This CDR3 has 13 residues. The germline gives CDR1 SGHTS, CDR2 YDEGEE. Full variable domain (remainder filled in from reference TRBV5-8 and TRBJ2-7): EAGVTQSPTHLIKTRGQQATLRCSPISGHTSVYWYQQALGLGLQFLLWYDEGEERNRGNFPPRFSGRQFPNYSSELNVNALELEDSALYLCASSFRDSYEQYFGPGTRLTVT.